Listed here is a single TCR beta chain. Germline loops: CDR1 MDHEN, CDR2 SYDVKM. The CDR3 sequence is 15 residues long. The V end was cut by 6 bases, the J end by 6 bases, with 20 bases between. Library preparation (for TCRbeta) was performed with unique molecular identifiers. TCRdb called the PCR reads again in MiXCR, with one record for every CDR3 protein. The sample records about 360,000 distinct CDR3 sequences, roughly 14% being singletons. This sample is drawn from a study of T-cell reconstitution after alpha-beta-depleted transplantation in children. The chain recombines TRBV28 with TRBJ1-1; tentative D call: TRBD1 (6 bases). The specimen comprised PBMCs, sampled from the stem cell graft. This TCR was sampled from a human donor who donated a stem cell graft to a child with Fanconi anemia. The CDR3 protein is CASSRYRVLQPEAFF. The CDR3 DNA is TGTGCCAGCAGCCGGTACAGGGTTCTTCAACCTGAAGCTTTCTTT.